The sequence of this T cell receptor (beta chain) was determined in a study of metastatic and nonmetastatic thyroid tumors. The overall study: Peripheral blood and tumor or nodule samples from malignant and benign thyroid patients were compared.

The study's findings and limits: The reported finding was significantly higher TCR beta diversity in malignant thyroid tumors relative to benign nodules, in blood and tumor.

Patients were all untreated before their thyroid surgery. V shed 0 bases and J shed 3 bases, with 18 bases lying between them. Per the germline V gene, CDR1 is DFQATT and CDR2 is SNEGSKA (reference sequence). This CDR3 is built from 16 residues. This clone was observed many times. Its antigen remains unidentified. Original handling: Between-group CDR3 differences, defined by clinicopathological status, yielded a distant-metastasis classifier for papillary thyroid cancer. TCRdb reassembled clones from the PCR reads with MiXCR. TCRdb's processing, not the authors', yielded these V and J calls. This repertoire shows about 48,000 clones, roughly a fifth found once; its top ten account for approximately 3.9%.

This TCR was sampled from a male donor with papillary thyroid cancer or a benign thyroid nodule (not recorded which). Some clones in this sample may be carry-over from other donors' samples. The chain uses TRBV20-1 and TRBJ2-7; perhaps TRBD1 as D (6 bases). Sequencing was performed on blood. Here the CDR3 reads CSARDLTGWADYEQYF. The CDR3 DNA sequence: TGCAGTGCTAGAGATCTAACAGGGTGGGCGGACTACGAGCAGTACTTC.